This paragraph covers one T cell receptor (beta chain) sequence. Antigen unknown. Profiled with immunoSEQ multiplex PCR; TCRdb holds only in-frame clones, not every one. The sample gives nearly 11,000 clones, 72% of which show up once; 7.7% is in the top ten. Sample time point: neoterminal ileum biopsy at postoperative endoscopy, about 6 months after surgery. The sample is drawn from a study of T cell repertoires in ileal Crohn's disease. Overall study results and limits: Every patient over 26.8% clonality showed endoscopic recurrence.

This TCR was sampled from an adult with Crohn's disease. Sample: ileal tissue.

CDR3 in amino acids: CASSYDREQFF. The CDR3 DNA sequence: TGTGCCAGCAGTTACGATCGGGAGCAGTTCTTC. The chain carries TRBV6-6 and TRBJ2-1; no clear D gene. Germline V gene lookup returns CDR1 MNHNY and CDR2 SVGAGI (reference sequence). The CDR3 has 11 amino acids. Trimming took off 2 bases at V and 10 bases at J, with 6 bases between the two ends.